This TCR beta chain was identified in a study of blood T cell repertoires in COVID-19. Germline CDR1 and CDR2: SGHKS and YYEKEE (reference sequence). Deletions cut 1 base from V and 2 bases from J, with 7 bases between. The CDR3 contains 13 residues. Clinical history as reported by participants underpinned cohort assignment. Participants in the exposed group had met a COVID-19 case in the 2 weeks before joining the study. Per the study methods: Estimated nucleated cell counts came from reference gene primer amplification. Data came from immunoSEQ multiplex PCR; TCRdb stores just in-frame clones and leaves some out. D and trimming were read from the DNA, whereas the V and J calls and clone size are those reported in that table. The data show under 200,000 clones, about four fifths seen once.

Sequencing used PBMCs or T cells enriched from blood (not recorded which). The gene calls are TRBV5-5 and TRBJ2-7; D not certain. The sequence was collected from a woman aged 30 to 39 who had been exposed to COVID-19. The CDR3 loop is CASSLSLPYEQYF. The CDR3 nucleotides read TGTGCCAGCAGCTTGAGCCTCCCCTACGAGCAGTACTTC.